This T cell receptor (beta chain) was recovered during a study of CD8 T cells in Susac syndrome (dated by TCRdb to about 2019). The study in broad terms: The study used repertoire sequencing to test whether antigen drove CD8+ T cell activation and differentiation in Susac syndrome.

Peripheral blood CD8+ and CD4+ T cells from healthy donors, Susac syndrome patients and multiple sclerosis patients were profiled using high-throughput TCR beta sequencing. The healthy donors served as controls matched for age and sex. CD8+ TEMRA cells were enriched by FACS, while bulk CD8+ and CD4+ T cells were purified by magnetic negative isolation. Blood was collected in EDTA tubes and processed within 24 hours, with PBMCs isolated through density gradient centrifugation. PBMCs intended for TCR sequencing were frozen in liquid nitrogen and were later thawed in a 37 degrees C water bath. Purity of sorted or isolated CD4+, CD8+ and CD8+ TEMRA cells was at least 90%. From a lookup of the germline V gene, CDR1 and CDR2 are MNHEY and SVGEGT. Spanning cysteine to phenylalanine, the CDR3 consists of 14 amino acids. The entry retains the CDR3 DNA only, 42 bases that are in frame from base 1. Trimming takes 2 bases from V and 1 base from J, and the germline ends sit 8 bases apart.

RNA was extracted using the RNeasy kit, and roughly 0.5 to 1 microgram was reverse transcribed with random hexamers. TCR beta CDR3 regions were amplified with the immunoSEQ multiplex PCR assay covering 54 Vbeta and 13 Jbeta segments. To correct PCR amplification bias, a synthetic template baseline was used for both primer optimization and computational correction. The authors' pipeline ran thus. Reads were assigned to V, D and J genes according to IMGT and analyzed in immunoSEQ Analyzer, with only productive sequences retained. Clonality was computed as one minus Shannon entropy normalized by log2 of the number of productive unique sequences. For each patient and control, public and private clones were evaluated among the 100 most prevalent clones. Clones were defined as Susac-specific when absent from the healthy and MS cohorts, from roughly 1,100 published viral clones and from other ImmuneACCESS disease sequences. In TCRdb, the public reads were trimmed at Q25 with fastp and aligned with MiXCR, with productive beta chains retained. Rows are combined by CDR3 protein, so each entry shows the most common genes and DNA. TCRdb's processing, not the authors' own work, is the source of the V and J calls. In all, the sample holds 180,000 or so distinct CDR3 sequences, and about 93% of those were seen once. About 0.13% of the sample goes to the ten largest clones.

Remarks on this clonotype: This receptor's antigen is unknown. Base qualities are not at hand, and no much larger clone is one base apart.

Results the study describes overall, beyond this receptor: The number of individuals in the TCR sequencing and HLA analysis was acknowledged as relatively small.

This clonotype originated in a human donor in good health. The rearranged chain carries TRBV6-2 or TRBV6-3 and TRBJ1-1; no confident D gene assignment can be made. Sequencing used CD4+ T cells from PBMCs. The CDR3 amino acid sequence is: CASSYAGSNTEAFF. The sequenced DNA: TGTGCCAGCAGTTACGCAGGCTCGAACACTGAAGCTTTCTTT.